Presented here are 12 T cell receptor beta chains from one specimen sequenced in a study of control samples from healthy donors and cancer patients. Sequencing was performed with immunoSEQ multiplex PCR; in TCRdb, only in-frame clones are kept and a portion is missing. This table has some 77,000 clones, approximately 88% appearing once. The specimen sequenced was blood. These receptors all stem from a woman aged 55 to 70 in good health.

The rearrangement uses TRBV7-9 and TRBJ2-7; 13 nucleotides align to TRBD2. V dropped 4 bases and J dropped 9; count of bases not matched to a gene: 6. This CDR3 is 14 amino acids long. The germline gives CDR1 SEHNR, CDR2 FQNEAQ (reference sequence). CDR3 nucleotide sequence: TGTGCCAGCAGCTCCCGGACTAGCGGGGGCGTGCAGTACTTC. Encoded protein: CASSSRTSGGVQYF.

The CDR3 region has the DNA TGTGCCAGCAGCTACATAGCGGGGGGGCCCGGGGAGCTGTTTTTT. Protein product: CASSYIAGGPGELFF. This chain joins TRBV2 and TRBJ2-2; TRBD2 aligns across 11 bases. Germline V gene sequence: CDR1 SNHLY, CDR2 FYNNEI. Unmatched junction bases numbered 6, after V lost 6 bases and J lost 6 bases. This CDR3 has 15 amino acids.

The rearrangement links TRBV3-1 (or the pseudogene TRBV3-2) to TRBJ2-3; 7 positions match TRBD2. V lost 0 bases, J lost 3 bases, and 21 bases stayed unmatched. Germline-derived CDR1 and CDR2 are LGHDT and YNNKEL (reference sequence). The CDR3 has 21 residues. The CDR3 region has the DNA TGTGCCAGCAGCCAAGATCCCCTCACTAGCGCCCGTAAAGGGTGGACAGATACGCAGTATTTT. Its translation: CASSQDPLTSARKGWTDTQYF.

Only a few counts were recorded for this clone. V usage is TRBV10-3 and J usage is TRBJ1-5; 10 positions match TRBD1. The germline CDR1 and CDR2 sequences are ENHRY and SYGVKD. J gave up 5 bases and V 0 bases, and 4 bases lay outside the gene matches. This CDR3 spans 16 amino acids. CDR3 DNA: TGTGCCATCAGTGAGTCGGACAGGGGGTCCTATCAGCCCCAGCATTTT. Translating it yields CAISESDRGSYQPQHF.

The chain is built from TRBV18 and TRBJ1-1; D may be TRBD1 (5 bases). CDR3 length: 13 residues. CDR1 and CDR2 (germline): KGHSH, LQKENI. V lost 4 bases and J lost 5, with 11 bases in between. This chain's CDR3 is CASSQRGITEAFF. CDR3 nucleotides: TGTGCCAGCTCACAAAGGGGTATAACTGAAGCTTTCTTT. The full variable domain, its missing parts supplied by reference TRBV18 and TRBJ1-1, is NAGVMQNPRHLVRRRGQEARLRCSPMKGHSHVYWYRQLPEEGLKFMVYLQKENIIDESGMPKERFSAEFPKEGPSILRIQQVVRGDSAAYFCASSQRGITEAFFGQGTRLTVV.

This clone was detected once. The CDR3, as DNA: TGTGCCAGCAGCTTTGGCACAGATACGCAGTATTTT. Its protein is CASSFGTDTQYF. The chain recombines TRBV5-6 with TRBJ2-3; D gene ambiguous. The V end was cut by 2 bases, the J end by 1 base, with 2 bases between. Looked up from germline, CDR1 is SGHDT and CDR2 is YYEEEE. The CDR3 has 12 amino acids.

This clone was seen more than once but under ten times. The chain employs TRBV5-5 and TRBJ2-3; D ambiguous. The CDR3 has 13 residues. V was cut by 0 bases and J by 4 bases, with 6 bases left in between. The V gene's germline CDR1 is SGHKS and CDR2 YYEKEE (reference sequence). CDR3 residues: CASSLGPSDTQYF. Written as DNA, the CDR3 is TGTGCCAGCAGCTTGGGTCCCTCAGATACGCAGTATTTT.

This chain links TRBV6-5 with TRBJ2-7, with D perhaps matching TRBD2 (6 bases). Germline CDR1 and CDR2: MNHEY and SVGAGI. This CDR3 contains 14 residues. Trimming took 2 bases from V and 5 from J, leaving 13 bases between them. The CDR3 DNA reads TGTGCCAGCAGTTACCTGGGGGGTAAAAACGAGCAGTACTTC. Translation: CASSYLGGKNEQYF.

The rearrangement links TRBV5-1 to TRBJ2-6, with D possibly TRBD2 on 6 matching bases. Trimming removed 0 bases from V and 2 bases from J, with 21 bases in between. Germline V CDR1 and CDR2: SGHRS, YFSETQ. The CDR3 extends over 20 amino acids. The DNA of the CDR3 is TGCGCCAGCAGCTTGGGACGTACCGGGACTGTTGGAACTGGGGCCAACGTCCTGACTTTC. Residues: CASSLGRTGTVGTGANVLTF.

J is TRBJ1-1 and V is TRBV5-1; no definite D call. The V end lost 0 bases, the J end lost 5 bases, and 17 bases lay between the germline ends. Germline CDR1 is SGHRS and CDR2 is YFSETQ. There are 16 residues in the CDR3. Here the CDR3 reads CASSLAVGVGSTEAFF. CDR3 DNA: TGCGCCAGCAGCTTGGCCGTCGGGGTAGGGTCGACTGAAGCTTTCTTT.

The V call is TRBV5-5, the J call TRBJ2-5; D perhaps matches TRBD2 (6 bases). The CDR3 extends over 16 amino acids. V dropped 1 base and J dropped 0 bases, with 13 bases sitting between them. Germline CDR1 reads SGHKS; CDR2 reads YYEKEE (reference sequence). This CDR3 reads CASSLSAGTHQETQYF. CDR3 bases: TGTGCCAGCAGCTTGTCTGCGGGGACTCACCAAGAGACCCAGTACTTC.

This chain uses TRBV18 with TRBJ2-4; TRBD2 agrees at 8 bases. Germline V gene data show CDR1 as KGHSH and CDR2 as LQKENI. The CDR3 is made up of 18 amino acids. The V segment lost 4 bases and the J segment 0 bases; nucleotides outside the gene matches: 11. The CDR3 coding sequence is TGTGCCAGCTCACGTCGAGCGGGAGCCCCTCTAGCCAAAAACATTCAGTACTTC. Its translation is CASSRRAGAPLAKNIQYF. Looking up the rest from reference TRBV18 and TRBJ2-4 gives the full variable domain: NAGVMQNPRHLVRRRGQEARLRCSPMKGHSHVYWYRQLPEEGLKFMVYLQKENIIDESGMPKERFSAEFPKEGPSILRIQQVVRGDSAAYFCASSRRAGAPLAKNIQYFGAGTRLSVL.